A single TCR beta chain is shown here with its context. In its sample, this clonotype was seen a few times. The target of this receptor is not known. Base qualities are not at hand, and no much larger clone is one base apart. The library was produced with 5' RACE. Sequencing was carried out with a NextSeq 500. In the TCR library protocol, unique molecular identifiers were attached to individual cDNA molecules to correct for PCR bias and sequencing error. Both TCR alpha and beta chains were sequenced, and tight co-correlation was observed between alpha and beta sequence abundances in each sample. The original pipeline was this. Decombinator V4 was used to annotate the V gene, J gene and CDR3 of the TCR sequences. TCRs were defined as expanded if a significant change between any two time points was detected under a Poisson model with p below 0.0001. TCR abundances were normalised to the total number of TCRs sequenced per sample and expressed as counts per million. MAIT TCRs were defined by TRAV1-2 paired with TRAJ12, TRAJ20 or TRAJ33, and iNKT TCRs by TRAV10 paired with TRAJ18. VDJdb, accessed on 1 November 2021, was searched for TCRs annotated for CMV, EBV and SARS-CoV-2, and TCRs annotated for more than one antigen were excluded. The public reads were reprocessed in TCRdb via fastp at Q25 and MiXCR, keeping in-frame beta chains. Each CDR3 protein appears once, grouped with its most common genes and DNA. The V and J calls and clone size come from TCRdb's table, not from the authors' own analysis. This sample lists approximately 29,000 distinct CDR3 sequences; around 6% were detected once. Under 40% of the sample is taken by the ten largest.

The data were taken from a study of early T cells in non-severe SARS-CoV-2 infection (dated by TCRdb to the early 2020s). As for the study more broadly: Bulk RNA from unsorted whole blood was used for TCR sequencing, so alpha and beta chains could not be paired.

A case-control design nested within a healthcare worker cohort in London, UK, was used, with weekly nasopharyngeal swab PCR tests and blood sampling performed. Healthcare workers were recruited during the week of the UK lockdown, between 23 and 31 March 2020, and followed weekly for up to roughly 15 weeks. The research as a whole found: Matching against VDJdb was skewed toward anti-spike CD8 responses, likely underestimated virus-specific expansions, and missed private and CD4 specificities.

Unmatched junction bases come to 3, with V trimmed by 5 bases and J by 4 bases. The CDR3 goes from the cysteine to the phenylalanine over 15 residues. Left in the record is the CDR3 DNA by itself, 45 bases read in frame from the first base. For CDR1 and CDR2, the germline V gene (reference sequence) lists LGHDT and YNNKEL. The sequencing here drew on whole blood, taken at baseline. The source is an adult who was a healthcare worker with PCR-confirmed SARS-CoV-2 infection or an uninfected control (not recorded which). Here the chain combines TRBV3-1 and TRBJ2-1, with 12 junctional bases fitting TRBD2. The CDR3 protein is CASSRTSGGYNEQFF. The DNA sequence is TGTGCCAGCAGCAGAACTAGCGGGGGGTACAATGAGCAGTTCTTC.